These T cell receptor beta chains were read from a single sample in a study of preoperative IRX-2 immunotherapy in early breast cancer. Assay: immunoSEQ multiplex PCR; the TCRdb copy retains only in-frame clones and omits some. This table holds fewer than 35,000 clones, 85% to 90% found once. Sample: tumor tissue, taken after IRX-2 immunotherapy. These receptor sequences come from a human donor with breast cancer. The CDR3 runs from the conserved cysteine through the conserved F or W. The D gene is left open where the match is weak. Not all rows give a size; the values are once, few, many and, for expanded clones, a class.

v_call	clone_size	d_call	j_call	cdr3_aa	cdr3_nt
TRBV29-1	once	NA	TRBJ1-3	CIVLDRRLTGNTIYF	TGCATCGTACTAGACCGGAGGCTCACTGGAAACACCATATATTTT
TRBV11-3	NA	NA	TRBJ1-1	CASSLNIMNTEAFF	TGTGCCAGCAGCCTCAACATTATGAACACTGAAGCTTTCTTT
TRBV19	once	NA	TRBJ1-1	CASSRGAWGTEAFF	TGTGCCAGTAGTAGGGGGGCGTGGGGCACTGAAGCTTTCTTT
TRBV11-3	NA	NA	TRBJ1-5	CASSLSVMGNQPQHF	TGTGCCAGCAGCTTGTCTGTCATGGGCAATCAGCCCCAGCATTTT
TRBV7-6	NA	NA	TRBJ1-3	CASSLTGSISGNTIYF	TGTGCCAGCAGCTTAACAGGATCTATCTCTGGAAACACCATATATTTT
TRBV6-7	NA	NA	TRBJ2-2	CASNLQFAGELFF	TGTGCCAGCAATCTGCAATTCGCCGGGGAGCTGTTTTTT
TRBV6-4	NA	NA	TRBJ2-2	CASREDRNTGELFF	TGTGCCAGCAGAGAAGACAGAAACACCGGGGAGCTGTTTTTT
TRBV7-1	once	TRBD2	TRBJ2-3	CASSLKPSGRAADTQYF	TGTGCCAGCAGCTTAAAACCGAGCGGGAGGGCCGCAGATACGCAGTATTTT
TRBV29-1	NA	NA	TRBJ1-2	CSVVRDLGEGRYGYTF	TGCAGCGTTGTCAGGGATTTGGGAGAGGGACGCTATGGCTACACCTTC
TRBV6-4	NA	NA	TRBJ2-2	CASSYLFRGPGELFF	TGTGCCAGCAGTTATTTATTCCGGGGCCCCGGGGAGCTGTTTTTT
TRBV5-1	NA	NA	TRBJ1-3	CASSLSQQGNTIYF	TGCGCCAGCAGCTTGAGTCAGCAAGGAAACACCATATATTTT
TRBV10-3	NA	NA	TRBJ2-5	CAISEGSGTETQYF	TGTGCCATCAGTGAGGGGTCAGGGACAGAGACCCAGTACTTC
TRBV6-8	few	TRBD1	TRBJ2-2	CASSYFPGQGVGGELFF	TGTGCCAGCAGTTACTTCCCGGGACAGGGGGTAGGCGGGGAGCTGTTTTTT
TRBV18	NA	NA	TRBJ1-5	CASSPRIGNQPQHF	TGTGCCAGCTCACCACGTATAGGCAATCAGCCCCAGCATTTT
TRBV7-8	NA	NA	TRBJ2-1	CASSSTLPNEQFF	TGTGCCAGCAGCTCTACCCTTCCCAATGAGCAGTTCTTC
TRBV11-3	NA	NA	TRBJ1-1	CASSLVGGARGTEAFF	TGTGCCAGCAGTTTAGTCGGGGGGGCTCGTGGCACTGAAGCTTTCTTT
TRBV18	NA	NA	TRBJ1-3	CASSPYDFVTSGNTIYF	TGTGCCAGCTCACCATATGACTTTGTGACCTCTGGAAACACCATATATTTT
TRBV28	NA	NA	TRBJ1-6	CASSTYGRVGSYNSPLHF	TGTGCCAGCAGTACGTATGGAAGGGTGGGCTCCTATAATTCACCCCTCCACTTT
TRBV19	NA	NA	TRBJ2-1	CASSISPSSYNEQFF	TGTGCCAGTAGTATCTCCCCCTCCTCCTACAATGAGCAGTTCTTC
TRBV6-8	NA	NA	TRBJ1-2	CASSLDRRDGYTF	TGTGCCAGCAGTCTGGACCGGAGGGATGGCTACACCTTC
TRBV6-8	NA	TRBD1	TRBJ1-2	CASSTTGDYGYTF	TGTGCCAGCAGTACAACAGGGGACTATGGCTACACCTTC
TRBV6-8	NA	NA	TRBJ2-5	CAGFIDGQETQYF	TGTGCCGGATTTATAGATGGCCAAGAGACCCAGTACTTC
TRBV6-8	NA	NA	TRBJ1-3	CASSAVRGHSGNTIYF	TGTGCCAGCAGCGCCGTCAGGGGACACTCTGGAAACACCATATATTTT
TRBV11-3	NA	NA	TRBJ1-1	CASSSSPALNTEAFF	TGTGCCAGCAGCTCAAGCCCCGCCCTGAACACTGAAGCTTTCTTT
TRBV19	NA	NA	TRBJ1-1	CVVKAGGKTEAFF	TGTGTCGTAAAGGCCGGGGGCAAAACTGAAGCTTTCTTT
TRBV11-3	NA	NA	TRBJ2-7	CASSFGAGSSYEQYF	TGTGCCAGCAGTTTCGGGGCAGGGAGCTCCTACGAGCAGTACTTC
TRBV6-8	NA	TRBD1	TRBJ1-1	CASSRDRRNTEAFF	TGTGCCAGCAGTAGGGACAGGAGGAACACTGAAGCTTTCTTT
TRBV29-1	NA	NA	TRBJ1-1	CSGVIGGTEAFF	TGCAGCGGGGTTATTGGAGGCACTGAAGCTTTCTTT
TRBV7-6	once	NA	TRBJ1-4	CASSQVYRQEEKLFF	TGTGCCAGCAGCCAAGTATACAGGCAGGAGGAAAAACTGTTTTTT
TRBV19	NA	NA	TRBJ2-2	CASSIDQGLIGELFF	TGTGCCAGTAGTATAGACCAGGGGCTTATAGGGGAGCTGTTTTTT
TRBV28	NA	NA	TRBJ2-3	CASSQSETFTDTQYF	TGTGCCAGCAGTCAGAGCGAGACCTTCACAGATACGCAGTATTTT
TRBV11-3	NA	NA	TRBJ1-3	CASSLGTSAGNTIYF	TGTGCCAGCAGCCTCGGGACGTCAGCTGGAAACACCATATATTTT
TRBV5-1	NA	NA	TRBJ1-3	CASKDSGASGNTIYF	TGCGCCAGCAAGGACTCAGGGGCCTCTGGAAACACCATATATTTT
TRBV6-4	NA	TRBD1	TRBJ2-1	CASSYPGGIYNEQFF	TGTGCCAGCAGTTACCCAGGGGGAATTTACAATGAGCAGTTCTTC
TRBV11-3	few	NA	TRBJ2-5	CASSRTGPSETQYF	TGTGCCAGCAGCCGCACAGGGCCTTCGGAGACCCAGTACTTC
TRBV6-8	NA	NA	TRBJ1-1	CASSYRMRSQGTEAFF	TGTGCCAGCAGTTACAGGATGCGCTCGCAGGGCACTGAAGCTTTCTTT
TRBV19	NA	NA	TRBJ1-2	CASSAAGPSRYGYTF	TGTGCCAGTAGTGCCGCCGGGCCGTCGAGGTATGGCTACACCTTC
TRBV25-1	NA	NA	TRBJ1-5	CASSERYSNQPQHF	TGTGCCAGCAGTGAACGGTATAGCAATCAGCCCCAGCATTTT
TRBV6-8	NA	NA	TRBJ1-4	CASSYSRGGNEKLFF	TGTGCCAGCAGTTACTCGAGGGGGGGAAATGAAAAACTGTTTTTT
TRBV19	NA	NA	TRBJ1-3	CASSASMSSGNTIYF	TGTGCCAGTAGTGCCTCGATGAGCTCTGGAAACACCATATATTTT
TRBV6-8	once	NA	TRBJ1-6	CASSQGTGLNSPLHF	TGTGCCAGCAGTCAAGGGACGGGACTTAATTCACCCCTCCACTTT
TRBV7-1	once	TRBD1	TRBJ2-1	CASRSGQYNEQFF	TGTGCCAGCAGATCGGGACAGTACAATGAGCAGTTCTTC
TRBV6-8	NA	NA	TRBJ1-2	CASSYSGTNYGYTF	TGTGCCAGCAGTTACTCAGGGACCAACTATGGCTACACCTTC
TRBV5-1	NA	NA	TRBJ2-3	CASSLVPQGTSTDTQYF	TGCGCCAGCAGCTTGGTACCGCAGGGGACCTCCACAGATACGCAGTATTTT